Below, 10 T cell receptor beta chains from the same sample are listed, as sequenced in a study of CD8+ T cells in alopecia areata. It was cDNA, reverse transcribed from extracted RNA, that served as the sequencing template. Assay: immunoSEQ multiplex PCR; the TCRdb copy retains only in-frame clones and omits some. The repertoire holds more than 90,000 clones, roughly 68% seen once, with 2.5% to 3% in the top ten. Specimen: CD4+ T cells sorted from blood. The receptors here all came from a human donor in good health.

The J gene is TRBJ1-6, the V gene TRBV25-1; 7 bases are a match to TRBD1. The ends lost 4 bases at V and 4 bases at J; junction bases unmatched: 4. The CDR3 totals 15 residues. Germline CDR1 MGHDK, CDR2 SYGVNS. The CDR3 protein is CASSGLGQYNSPLHF. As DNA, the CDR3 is TGTGCCAGCAGTGGCCTGGGACAGTATAATTCACCCCTCCACTTT.

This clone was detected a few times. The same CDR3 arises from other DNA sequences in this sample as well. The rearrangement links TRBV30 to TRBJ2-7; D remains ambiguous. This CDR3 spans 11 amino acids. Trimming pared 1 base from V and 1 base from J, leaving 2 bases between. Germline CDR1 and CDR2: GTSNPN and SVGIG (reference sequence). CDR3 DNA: TGTGCCTGGAGTGGGTCCTACGAGCAGTACTTC. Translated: CAWSGSYEQYF.

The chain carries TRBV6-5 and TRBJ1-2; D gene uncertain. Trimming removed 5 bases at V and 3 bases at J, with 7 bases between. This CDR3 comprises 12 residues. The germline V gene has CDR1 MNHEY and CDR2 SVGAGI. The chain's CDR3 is CASSRDDYGYTF. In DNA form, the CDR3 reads TGTGCCAGCAGTAGGGATGACTATGGCTACACCTTC.

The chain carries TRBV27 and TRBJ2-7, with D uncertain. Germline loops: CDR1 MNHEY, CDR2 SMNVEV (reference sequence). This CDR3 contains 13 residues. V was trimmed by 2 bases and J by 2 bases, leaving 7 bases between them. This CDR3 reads CASSLQAPYEQYF. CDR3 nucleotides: TGTGCCAGCAGTTTACAGGCGCCCTACGAGCAGTACTTC.

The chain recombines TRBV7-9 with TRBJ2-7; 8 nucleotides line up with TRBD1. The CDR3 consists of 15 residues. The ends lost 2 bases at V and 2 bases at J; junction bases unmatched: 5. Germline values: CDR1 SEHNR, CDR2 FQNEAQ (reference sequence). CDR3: CASSLSGTGPYEQYF. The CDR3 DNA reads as TGTGCCAGCAGCTTATCCGGGACAGGACCCTACGAGCAGTACTTC.

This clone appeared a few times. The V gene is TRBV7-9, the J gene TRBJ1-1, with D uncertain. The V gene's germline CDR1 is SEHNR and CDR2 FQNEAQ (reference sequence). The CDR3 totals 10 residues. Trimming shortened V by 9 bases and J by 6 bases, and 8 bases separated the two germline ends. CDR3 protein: CASSGPEAFF. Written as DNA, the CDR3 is TGTGCCAGTTCCGGGCCTGAAGCTTTCTTT.

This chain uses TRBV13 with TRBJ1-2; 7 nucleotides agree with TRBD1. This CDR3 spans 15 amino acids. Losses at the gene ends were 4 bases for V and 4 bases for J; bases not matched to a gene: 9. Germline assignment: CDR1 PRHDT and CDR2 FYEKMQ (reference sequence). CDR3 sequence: CASSSRAGTVYGYTF. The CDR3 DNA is TGTGCCAGCAGCTCCCGAGCCGGGACAGTCTATGGCTACACCTTC.

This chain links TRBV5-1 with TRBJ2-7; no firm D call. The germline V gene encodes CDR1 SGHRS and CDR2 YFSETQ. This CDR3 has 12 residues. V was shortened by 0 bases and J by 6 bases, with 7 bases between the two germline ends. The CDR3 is CASSLGQREQYF. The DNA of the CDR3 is TGCGCCAGCAGCTTGGGGCAGCGCGAGCAGTACTTC.

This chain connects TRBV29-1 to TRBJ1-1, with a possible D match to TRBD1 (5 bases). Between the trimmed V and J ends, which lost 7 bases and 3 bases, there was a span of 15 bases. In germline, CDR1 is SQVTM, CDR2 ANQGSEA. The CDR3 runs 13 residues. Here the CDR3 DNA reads TGCAGCGACTTCGGGGGGTGGGACACTGAAGCTTTCTTT. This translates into CSDFGGWDTEAFF. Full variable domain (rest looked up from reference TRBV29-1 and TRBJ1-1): SAVISQKPSRDICQRGTSLTIQCQVDSQVTMMFWYRQQPGQSLTLIATANQGSEATYESGFVIDKFPISRPNLTFSTLTVSNMSPEDSSIYLCSDFGGWDTEAFFGQGTRLTVV.

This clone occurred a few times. The CDR3 reads CASSPSWLAADTQYF. CDR3 DNA sequence: TGTGCCAGCAGCCCTAGTTGGCTAGCGGCGGATACGCAGTATTTT. The chain recombines TRBV7-2 with TRBJ2-3; TRBD2 agrees at 7 bases. This CDR3 spans 15 amino acids. J gave up 6 bases and V 5 bases, and 11 bases lay outside the gene matches. The germline CDR1 and CDR2 sequences are SGHTA and FQGNSA.